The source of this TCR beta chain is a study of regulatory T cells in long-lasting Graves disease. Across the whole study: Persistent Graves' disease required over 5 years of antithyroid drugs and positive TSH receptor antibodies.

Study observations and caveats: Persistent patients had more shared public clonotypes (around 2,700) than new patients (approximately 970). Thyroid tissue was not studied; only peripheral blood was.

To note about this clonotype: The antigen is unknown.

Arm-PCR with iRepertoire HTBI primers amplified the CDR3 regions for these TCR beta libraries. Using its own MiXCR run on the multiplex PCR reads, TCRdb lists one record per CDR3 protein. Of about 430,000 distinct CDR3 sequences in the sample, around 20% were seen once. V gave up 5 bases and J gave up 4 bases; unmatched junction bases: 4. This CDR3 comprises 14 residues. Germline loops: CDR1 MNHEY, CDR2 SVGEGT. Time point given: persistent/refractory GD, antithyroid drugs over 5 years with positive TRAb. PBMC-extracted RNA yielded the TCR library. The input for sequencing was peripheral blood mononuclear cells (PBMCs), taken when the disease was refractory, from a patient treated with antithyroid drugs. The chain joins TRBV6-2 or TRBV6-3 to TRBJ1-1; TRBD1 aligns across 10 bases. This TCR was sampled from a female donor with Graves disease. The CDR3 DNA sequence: TGTGCCAGCAGTGACAGGACAGGGGGCACTGAAGCTTTCTTT. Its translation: CASSDRTGGTEAFF.